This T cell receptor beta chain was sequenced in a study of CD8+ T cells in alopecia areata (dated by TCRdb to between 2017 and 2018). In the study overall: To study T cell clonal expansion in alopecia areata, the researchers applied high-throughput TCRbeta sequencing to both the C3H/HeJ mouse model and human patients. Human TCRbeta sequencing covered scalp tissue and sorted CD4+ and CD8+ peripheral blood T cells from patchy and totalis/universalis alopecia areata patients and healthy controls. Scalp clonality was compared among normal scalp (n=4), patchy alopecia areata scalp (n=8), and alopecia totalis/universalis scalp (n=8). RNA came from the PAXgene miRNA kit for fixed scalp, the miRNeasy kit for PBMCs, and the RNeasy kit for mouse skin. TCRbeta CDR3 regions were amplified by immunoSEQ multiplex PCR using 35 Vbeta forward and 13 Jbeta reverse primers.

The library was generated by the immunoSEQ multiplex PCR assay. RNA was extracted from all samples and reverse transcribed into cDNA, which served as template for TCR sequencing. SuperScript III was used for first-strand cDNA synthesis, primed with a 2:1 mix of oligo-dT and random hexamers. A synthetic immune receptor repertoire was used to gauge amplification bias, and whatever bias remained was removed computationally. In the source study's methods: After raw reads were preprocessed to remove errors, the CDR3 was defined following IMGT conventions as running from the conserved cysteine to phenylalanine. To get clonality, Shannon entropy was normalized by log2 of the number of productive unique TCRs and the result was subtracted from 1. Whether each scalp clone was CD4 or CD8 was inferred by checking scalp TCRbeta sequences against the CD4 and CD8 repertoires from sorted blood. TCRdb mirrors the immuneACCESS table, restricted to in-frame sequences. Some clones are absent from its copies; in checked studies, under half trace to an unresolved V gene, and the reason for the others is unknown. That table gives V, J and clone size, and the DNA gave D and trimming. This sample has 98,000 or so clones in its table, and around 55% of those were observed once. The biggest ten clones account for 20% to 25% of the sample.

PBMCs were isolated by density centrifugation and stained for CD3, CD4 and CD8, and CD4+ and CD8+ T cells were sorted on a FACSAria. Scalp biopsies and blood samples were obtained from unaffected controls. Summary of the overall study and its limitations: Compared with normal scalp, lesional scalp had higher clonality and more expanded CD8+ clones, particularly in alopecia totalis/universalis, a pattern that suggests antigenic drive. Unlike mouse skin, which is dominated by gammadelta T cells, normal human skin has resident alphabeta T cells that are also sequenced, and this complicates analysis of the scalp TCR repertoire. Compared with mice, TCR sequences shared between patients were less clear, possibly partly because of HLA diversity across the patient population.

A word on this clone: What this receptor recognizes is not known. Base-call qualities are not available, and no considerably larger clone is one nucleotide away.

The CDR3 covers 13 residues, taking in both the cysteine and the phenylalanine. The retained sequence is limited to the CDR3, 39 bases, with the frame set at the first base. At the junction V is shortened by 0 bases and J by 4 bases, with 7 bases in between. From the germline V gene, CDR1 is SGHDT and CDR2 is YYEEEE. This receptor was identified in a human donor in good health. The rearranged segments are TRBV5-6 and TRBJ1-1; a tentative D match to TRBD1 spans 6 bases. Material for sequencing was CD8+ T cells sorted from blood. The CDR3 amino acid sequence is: CASSLGGGTEAFF. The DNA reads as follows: TGTGCCAGCAGCTTGGGAGGGGGCACTGAAGCTTTCTTT.